The entry below gives a single T cell receptor (beta chain) sequence along with its context. The antigen is not known. The time point is: week 5, during vaccination. Doses of 300 ug of mutant IDH1 20-mer peptide were given with topical imiquimod. Diagnosis in the donors showed new WHO grade 3 or 4 astrocytomas that were IDH1-mutant and ATRX-lost. This table comes from immunoSEQ multiplex PCR, and its TCRdb copy is limited to in-frame clones, with some not included. The profile shows 75,000 to 85,000 clones, 75% to 95% of them singletons. Trimming removed 3 bases at V and 4 bases at J, with 5 bases between. This CDR3 spans 12 amino acids. Germline V gives CDR1 SGDLS, CDR2 YYNGEE. The data stem from a study of a mutant IDH1 vaccine in newly diagnosed glioma. As for the study in general: Patients under treatment included 62.5% males and about 38% females and had a mean age of approximately 40 years. Antecedent treatment encompassed radiotherapy, temozolomide, or their combination; the majority received both. Study outcomes and limitations: It seemed that pseudoprogression was not linked to changes in the top peripheral T cell clonotypes.

The chain uses TRBV9 and TRBJ2-1; D gene unclear. The sample consisted of PBMCs, taken from a glioma patient whose treatment included an IDH1 peptide vaccine. This TCR came from a woman in her fifties or sixties with glioma. The CDR3 loop reads CASSAAYNEQFF. In DNA form, the CDR3 reads TGTGCCAGCAGCGCGGCTTACAATGAGCAGTTCTTC.